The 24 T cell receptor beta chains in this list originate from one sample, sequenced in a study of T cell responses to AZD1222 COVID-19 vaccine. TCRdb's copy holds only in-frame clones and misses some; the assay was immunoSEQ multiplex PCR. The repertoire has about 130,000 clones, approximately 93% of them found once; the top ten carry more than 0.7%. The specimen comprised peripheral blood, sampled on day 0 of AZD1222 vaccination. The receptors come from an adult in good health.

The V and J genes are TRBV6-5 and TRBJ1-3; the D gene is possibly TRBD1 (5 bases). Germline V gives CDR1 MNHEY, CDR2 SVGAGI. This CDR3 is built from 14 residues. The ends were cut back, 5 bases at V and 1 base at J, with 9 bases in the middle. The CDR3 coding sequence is TGTGCCAGCAGTCAGCAGGGTTCTGGAAACACCATATATTTT. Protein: CASSQQGSGNTIYF.

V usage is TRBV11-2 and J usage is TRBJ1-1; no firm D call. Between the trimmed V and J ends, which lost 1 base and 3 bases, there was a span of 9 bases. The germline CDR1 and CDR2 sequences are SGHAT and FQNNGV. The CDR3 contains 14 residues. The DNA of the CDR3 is TGTGCCAGCAGCTTAGTGCCGGAGGACACTGAAGCTTTCTTT. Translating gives CASSLVPEDTEAFF. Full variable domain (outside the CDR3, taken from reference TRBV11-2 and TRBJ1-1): EAGVAQSPRYKIIEKRQSVAFWCNPISGHATLYWYQQILGQGPKLLIQFQNNGVVDDSQLPKDRFSAERLKGVDSTLKIQPAKLEDSAVYLCASSLVPEDTEAFFGQGTRLTVV.

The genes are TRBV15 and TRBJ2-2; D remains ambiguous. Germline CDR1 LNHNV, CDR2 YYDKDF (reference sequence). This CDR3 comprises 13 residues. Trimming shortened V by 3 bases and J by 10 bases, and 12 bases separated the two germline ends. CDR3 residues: CATSRVPTVELFF. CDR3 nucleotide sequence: TGTGCCACCAGCAGGGTACCTACGGTGGAGCTGTTTTTT. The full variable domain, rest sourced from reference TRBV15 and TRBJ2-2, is DAMVIQNPRYQVTQFGKPVTLSCSQTLNHNVMYWYQQKSSQAPKLLFHYYDKDFNNEADTPDNFQSRRPNTSFCFLDIRSPGLGDTAMYLCATSRVPTVELFFGEGSRLTVL.

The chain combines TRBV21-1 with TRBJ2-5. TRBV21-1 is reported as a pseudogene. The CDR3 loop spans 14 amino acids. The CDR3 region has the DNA TGTGCCAGCAGCCCCCCCGGGGGCGGCGAGACCCAGTACTTC. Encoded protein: CASSPPGGGETQYF.

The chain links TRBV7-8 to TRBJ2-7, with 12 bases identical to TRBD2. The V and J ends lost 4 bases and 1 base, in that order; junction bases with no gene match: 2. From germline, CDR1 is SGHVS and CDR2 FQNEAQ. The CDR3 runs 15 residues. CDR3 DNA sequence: TGTGCCAGCAGCTCTAGCGGGGGGGCTTCCTACGAGCAGTACTTC. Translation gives CASSSSGGASYEQYF.

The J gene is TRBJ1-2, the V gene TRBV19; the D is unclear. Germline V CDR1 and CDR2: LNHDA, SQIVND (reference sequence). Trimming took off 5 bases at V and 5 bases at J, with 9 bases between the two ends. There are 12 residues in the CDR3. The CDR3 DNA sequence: TGTGCCAGTAGTCACGACGGGTATGGCTACACCTTC. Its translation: CASSHDGYGYTF.

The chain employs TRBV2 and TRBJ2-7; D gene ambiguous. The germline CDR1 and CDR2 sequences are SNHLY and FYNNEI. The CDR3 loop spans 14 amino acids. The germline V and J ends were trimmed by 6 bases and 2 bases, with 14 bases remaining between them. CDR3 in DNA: TGTGCCAGCAGGGGGATTGGAACACCCTACGAGCAGTACTTC. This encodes CASRGIGTPYEQYF.

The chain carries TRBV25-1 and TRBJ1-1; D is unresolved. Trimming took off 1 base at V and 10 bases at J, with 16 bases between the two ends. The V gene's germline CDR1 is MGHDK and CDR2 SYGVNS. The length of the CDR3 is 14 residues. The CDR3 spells CASSESEDLQVAFF. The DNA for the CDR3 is TGTGCCAGCAGTGAATCTGAGGACCTCCAGGTAGCTTTCTTT.

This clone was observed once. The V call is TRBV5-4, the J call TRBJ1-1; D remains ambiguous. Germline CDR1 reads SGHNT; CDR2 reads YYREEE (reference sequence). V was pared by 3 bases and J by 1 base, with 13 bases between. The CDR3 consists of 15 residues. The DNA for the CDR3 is TGTGCCAGCAGCTCTTGGACGGATTCGAACACTGAAGCTTTCTTT. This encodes CASSSWTDSNTEAFF.

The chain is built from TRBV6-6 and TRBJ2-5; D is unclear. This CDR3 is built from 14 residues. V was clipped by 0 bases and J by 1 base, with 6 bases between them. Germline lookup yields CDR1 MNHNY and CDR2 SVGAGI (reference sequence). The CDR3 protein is CASSYSTGQETQYF. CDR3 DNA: TGTGCCAGCAGTTACTCCACGGGCCAAGAGACCCAGTACTTC.

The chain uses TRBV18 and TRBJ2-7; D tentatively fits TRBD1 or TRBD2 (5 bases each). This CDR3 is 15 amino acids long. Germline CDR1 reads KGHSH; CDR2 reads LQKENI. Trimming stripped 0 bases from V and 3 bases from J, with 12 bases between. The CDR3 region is CASSPPRGQGYEQYF. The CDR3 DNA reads TGTGCCAGCTCACCACCGAGGGGCCAGGGCTACGAGCAGTACTTC.

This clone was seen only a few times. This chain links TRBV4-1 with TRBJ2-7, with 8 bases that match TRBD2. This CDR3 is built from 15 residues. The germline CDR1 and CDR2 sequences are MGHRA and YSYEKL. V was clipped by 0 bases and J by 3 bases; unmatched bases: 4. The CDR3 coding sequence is TGCGCCAGCAGCCAAGATTCCCGGGGGGGCTACGAGCAGTACTTC. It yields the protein CASSQDSRGGYEQYF.

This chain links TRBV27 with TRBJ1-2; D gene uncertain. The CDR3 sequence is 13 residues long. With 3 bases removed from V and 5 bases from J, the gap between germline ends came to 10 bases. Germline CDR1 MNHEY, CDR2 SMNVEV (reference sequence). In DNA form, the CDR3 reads TGTGCCAGCAGTTTGCGGCCTGAATATGGCTACACCTTC. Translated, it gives CASSLRPEYGYTF.

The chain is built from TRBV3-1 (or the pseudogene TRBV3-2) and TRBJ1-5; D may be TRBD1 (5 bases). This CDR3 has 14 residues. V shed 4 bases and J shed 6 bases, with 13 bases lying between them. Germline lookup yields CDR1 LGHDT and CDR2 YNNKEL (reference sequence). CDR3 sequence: CASSLQGGGQPQHF. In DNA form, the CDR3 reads TGTGCCAGCAGCCTCCAGGGAGGAGGTCAGCCCCAGCATTTT.

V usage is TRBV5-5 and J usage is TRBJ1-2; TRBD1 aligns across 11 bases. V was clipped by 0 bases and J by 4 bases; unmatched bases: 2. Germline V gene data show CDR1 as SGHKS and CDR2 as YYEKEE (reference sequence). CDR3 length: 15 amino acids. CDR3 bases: TGTGCCAGCAGCTTGGGGACAGGGGGCAGCTATGGCTACACCTTC. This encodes CASSLGTGGSYGYTF.

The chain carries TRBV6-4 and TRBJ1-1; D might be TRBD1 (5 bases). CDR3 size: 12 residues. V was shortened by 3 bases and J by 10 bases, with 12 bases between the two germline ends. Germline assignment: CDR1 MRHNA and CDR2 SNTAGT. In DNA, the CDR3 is TGTGCCAGCAGTGAGCTCGGGGGACGAGCTTTCTTT. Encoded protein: CASSELGGRAFF.

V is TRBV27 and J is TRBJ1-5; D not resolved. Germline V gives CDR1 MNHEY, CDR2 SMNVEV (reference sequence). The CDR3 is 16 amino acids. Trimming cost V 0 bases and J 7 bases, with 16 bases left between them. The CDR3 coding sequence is TGTGCCAGCAGTTTATCCTCCGGTGGTAACAACCAGCCCCAGCATTTT. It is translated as CASSLSSGGNNQPQHF.

DNA for the CDR3: TGTGCCAGCAGCTTAGGAGTAGGACGCACAGATACGCAGTATTTT. Protein: CASSLGVGRTDTQYF. V is TRBV11-2 and J is TRBJ2-3; D gene unclear. This CDR3 is 15 amino acids long. Germline values: CDR1 SGHAT, CDR2 FQNNGV. V gave up 1 base and J gave up 1 base, with 9 bases separating them.

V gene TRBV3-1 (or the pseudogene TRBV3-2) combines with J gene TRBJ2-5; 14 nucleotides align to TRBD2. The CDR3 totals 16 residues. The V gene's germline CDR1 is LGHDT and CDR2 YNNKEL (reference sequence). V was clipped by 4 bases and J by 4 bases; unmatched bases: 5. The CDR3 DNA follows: TGTGCCAGCAGCCCCGGGACTAGCGGGGGCCCAGAGACCCAGTACTTC. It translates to CASSPGTSGGPETQYF.

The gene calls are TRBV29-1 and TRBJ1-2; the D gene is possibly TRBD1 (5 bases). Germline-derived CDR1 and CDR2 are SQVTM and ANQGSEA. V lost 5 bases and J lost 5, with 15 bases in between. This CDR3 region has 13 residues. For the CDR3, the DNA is TGCAGCGTTATGAATACAGGAATATATGGCTACACCTTC. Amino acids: CSVMNTGIYGYTF.

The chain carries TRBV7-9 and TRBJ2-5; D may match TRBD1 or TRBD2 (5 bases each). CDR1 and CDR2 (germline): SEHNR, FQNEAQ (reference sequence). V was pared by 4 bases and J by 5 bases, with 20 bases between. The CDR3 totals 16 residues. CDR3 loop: CASSSEGTPRRETQYF. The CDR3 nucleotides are TGTGCCAGCAGCTCCGAAGGGACGCCCCGGCGTGAGACCCAGTACTTC.

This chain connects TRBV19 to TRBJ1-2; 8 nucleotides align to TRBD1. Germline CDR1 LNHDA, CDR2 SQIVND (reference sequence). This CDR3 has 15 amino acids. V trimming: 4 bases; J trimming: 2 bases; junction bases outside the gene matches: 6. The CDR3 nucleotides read TGTGCCAGTAGTACCCCGGGACAGGTAAACTATGGCTACACCTTC. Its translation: CASSTPGQVNYGYTF.

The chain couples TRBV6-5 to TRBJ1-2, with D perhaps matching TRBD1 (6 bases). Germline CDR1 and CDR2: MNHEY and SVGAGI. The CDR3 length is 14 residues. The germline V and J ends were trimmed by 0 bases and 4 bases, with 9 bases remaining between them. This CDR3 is CASSYSYRAYGYTF. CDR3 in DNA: TGTGCCAGCAGTTACTCGTACAGGGCCTATGGCTACACCTTC.

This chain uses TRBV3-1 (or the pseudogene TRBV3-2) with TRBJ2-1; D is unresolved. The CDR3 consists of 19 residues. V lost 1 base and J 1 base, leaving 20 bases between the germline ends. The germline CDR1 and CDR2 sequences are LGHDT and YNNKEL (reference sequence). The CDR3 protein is CASSQAMVGQSQSYNEQFF. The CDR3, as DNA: TGTGCCAGCAGCCAAGCCATGGTAGGGCAATCTCAGTCCTACAATGAGCAGTTCTTC.